This TCR beta chain was documented in a study of Graves' ophthalmopathy and Graves' hyperthyroidism. Out of around 10 ml of fresh peripheral blood, PBMCs were obtained. This clonotype was observed a few times. Amplification of TCR beta CDR3 regions used RNA transcripts. An opening RT-PCR round employed HTBI primers and preceded a second-round multiplex PCR. TCRdb analysed the multiplex PCR reads with MiXCR anew, one entry per CDR3 protein. The table lists 650,000 to 900,000 distinct CDR3 sequences, 35% to 50% of them singletons. The clonotype originates from an adult man with Graves' ophthalmopathy. Sequenced sample: peripheral blood.

The CDR3, as DNA: TGTGCCAGCAATTACAGGGGAGCCCAAGAGACCCAGTACTTC. Its protein is CASNYRGAQETQYF. The chain combines TRBV2 with TRBJ2-5, with 7 positions matching TRBD1. The CDR3 covers 14 residues. CDR1 and CDR2 (germline): SNHLY, FYNNEI. V trimming: 7 bases; J trimming: 1 base; junction bases outside the gene matches: 6.